Listed below are T cell receptor beta chains from one sample, sequenced in a study of cytomegalovirus exposure and HLA in healthy donors. Repertoires were generated with immunoSEQ multiplex PCR, while TCRdb's copy carries only in-frame clones and drops some. Among around 130,000 clones listed, 80% to 90% were seen once. Sequencing used PBMCs. Receptors were obtained from a woman between 18 and 30 years old in good health and CMV-seropositive. CDR3s include the opening cysteine and the closing phenylalanine or tryptophan. Fields, in order: J gene, clone size, V gene, D gene, CDR3 protein, CDR3 DNA. D genes are given only for firm matches. Clone size is stated in some rows and not others, as once, few, many or a class when expanded.

>TRBJ1-2|-|TRBV13|-
CASSYGGVGGYGYTF
TGTGCCAGCAGCTACGGGGGGGTAGGGGGCTATGGCTACACCTTC
>TRBJ2-7|-|TRBV5-1|-
CASTTGAQGEQYF
TGCGCCAGCACAACTGGGGCCCAAGGCGAGCAGTACTTC
>TRBJ2-4|-|TRBV5-6|TRBD2
CASSLEGGGAKNIQYF
TGTGCCAGCAGCTTGGAAGGCGGGGGAGCCAAAAACATTCAGTACTTC
>TRBJ2-7|-|TRBV14|TRBD2
CASSQGVGRGNEQYF
TGTGCCAGCAGCCAAGGGGTGGGGAGGGGCAACGAGCAGTACTTC
>TRBJ2-7|-|TRBV4-2|-
CASSQDPQVLYEQYF
TGTGCCAGCAGCCAAGATCCCCAGGTGTTATACGAGCAGTACTTC
>TRBJ2-7|once|TRBV6-5|TRBD2
CASSLDPGRGEQYF
TGTGCCAGCAGTTTGGACCCCGGGAGGGGTGAGCAGTACTTC
>TRBJ2-1|-|TRBV6-6|-
CASSYSRVYNEQFF
TGTGCCAGCAGTTACTCGAGGGTCTACAATGAGCAGTTCTTC
>TRBJ1-4|-|TRBV2|-
CASGGGNRPNEKLFF
TGTGCCAGCGGGGGAGGGAACCGCCCTAATGAAAAACTGTTTTTT
>TRBJ2-1|-|TRBV11-2|TRBD2
CASSLDSGLAGWNEQFF
TGTGCCAGCAGCTTAGATAGTGGGCTAGCGGGGTGGAATGAGCAGTTCTTC
>TRBJ2-5|-|TRBV6-5|-
CASSRTAGLTQTQYF
TGTGCCAGCAGTCGAACCGCGGGACTTACACAGACCCAGTACTTC
>TRBJ1-2|-|TRBV10-3|-
CAISERLGRSYGYTF
TGTGCCATCAGTGAGCGACTGGGGCGTTCCTATGGCTACACCTTC
>TRBJ1-2|few|TRBV6-1|-
CASRPGEGNGYTF
TGTGCCAGCAGGCCGGGGGAGGGGAATGGCTACACCTTC
>TRBJ1-2|-|TRBV5-1|-
CASSLASAGQNYGYTF
TGCGCCAGCAGCTTGGCTTCGGCGGGGCAGAACTATGGCTACACCTTC
>TRBJ2-3|-|TRBV5-5|-
CASSLGVNTDTQYF
TGTGCCAGCAGCCTCGGTGTAAACACAGATACGCAGTATTTT
>TRBJ1-3|-|TRBV12-5|TRBD1
CASGMTGAGNTIYF
TGTGCTAGTGGAATGACAGGGGCTGGAAACACCATATATTTT
>TRBJ2-1|-|TRBV2|TRBD2
CASTGGSSYNEQFF
TGTGCCAGCACCGGGGGGAGCTCCTACAATGAGCAGTTCTTC
>TRBJ1-3|-|TRBV5-1|-
CASSLGGNSGNTIYF
TGCGCCAGCAGCTTAGGGGGAAACTCTGGAAACACCATATATTTT
>TRBJ1-5|-|TRBV6-1|TRBD1
CASRPTGGIQPQHF
TGTGCCAGCAGGCCGACAGGGGGAATTCAGCCCCAGCATTTT
>TRBJ2-1|-|TRBV5-1|TRBD2
CASSSGGLAGGYNEQFF
TGCGCCAGCAGCTCGGGGGGTCTAGCGGGGGGATACAATGAGCAGTTCTTC
>TRBJ2-7|once|TRBV2|-
CASSEGRSSYEQYF
TGTGCCAGCAGTGAGGGGCGGAGCTCCTACGAGCAGTACTTC
>TRBJ1-1|-|TRBV4-1|-
CASSQDKGAIEAFF
TGCGCCAGCAGCCAAGATAAGGGAGCCATTGAAGCTTTCTTT
>TRBJ1-3|once|TRBV5-1|TRBD1
CASSFGTGGSDTIYF
TGCGCCAGCAGCTTCGGGACAGGGGGCAGCGACACCATATATTTT
>TRBJ1-2|-|TRBV28|TRBD1
CASQGAGGYGYTF
TGTGCCTCCCAGGGTGCAGGGGGGTATGGCTACACCTTC
>TRBJ2-1|few|TRBV4-2|-
CASSQDRNEQFF
TGTGCCAGCAGCCAAGATCGCAATGAGCAGTTCTTC
>TRBJ2-1|-|TRBV11-2|-
CASSPSGEQFF
TGTGCCAGCAGCCCTTCCGGTGAGCAGTTCTTC
>TRBJ1-4|-|TRBV2|TRBD1
CASSARQGRANEKLFF
TGTGCCAGCAGTGCGCGACAGGGGAGAGCTAATGAAAAACTGTTTTTT
>TRBJ1-6|-|TRBV9|-
CASTAGWDNSPLHF
TGTGCCAGCACGGCAGGATGGGATAATTCACCCCTCCACTTT
>TRBJ1-1|-|TRBV5-1|-
CASSLAGGDTEAFF
TGCGCCAGCAGCTTGGCGGGGGGGGACACTGAAGCTTTCTTT
>TRBJ2-3|-|TRBV4-1|TRBD2
CASSQRLGAGVTPSTDTQYF
TGCGCCAGCAGCCAGAGGTTGGGAGCGGGGGTTACTCCTAGCACAGATACGCAGTATTTT
>TRBJ1-1|-|TRBV29-1|-
CSVAGGNTEAFF
TGCAGCGTTGCGGGGGGGAACACTGAAGCTTTCTTT
>TRBJ1-6|-|TRBV7-9|-
CSSSPGLGNSPLHF
TGTTCCAGCAGCCCGGGACTGGGTAATTCACCCCTCCACTTT
>TRBJ2-3|-|TRBV20-1|-
CSAETDTQYF
TGCAGTGCTGAGACAGATACGCAGTATTTT
>TRBJ2-1|-|TRBV5-1|TRBD2
CASSLVAGGANEQFF
TGCGCCAGCAGCTTGGTAGCGGGGGGGGCTAATGAGCAGTTCTTC
>TRBJ2-3|-|TRBV7-8|TRBD2
CASSWGLAGGTDTQYF
TGTGCCAGCAGTTGGGGACTAGCGGGGGGGACAGATACGCAGTATTTT
>TRBJ2-2|-|TRBV4-1|-
CASSQNGLSYTGELFF
TGCGCCAGCAGCCAAAACGGACTCTCCTACACCGGGGAGCTGTTTTTT
>TRBJ1-2|once|TRBV6-1|-
CASSEGLRGDGYTF
TGTGCCAGCAGTGAAGGCCTCAGGGGTGATGGCTACACCTTC
>TRBJ2-5|-|TRBV7-6|TRBD1
CASSPIIPRQGLETQYF
TGTGCCAGCAGCCCAATCATACCTAGACAGGGTCTAGAGACCCAGTACTTC
>TRBJ2-7|medium-sized|TRBV5-4|TRBD2
CASSLGSGANSVYEQYF
TGTGCCAGCAGCTTGGGTAGCGGGGCAAACTCCGTCTACGAGCAGTACTTC
>TRBJ1-1|-|TRBV29-1|TRBD1
CSVARGGGTEAFF
TGCAGCGTTGCCAGAGGGGGCGGAACTGAAGCTTTCTTT
>TRBJ1-6|-|TRBV5-1|-
CASSLEGQGPYNSPLHF
TGCGCCAGCAGCTTGGAGGGCCAGGGCCCATATAATTCACCCCTCCACTTT
>TRBJ2-7|-|TRBV15|TRBD1
CATSREGQGADEQYF
TGTGCCACCAGCAGAGAGGGACAGGGGGCTGACGAGCAGTACTTC
>TRBJ2-7|few|TRBV6-6|-
CASARQVSYEQYF
TGTGCCAGCGCTCGACAGGTCTCCTACGAGCAGTACTTC
>TRBJ2-1|-|TRBV14|-
CASSRGLPLYNEQFF
TGTGCCAGCAGCCGCGGACTGCCCCTCTACAATGAGCAGTTCTTC
>TRBJ1-2|-|TRBV10-1|TRBD1
CATETGANYGYTF
TGCGCCACCGAGACAGGGGCTAACTATGGCTACACCTTC
>TRBJ1-2|-|TRBV6-5|TRBD1
CASKNRGSTRRGYTF
TGTGCCAGCAAAAACAGGGGAAGTACCCGTCGAGGCTACACCTTC
>TRBJ2-1|few|TRBV9|TRBD2
CASSAGGGLAGARSSYNEQFF
TGTGCCAGCAGCGCCGGGGGGGGACTAGCGGGGGCCCGGAGCTCCTACAATGAGCAGTTCTTC
>TRBJ2-7|-|TRBV13|-
CASGQGSSYEQYF
TGTGCCAGCGGTCAGGGAAGCTCCTACGAGCAGTACTTC
>TRBJ1-2|-|TRBV5-6|TRBD1
CASSPGQGAYGYTF
TGTGCCAGCAGCCCGGGACAGGGGGCCTATGGCTACACCTTC
>TRBJ1-1|-|TRBV7-2|TRBD1
CASSSIRGLAFF
TGTGCCAGCAGCTCAATTAGGGGGCTAGCTTTCTTT
>TRBJ2-2|-|TRBV5-4|-
CASSLGENTGELFF
TGTGCCAGCAGCTTAGGGGAGAACACCGGGGAGCTGTTTTTT
>TRBJ2-3|few|TRBV5-4|-
CASSFGVGTDTQYF
TGTGCCAGCAGCTTCGGGGTGGGCACAGATACGCAGTATTTT
>TRBJ2-1|-|TRBV4-1|-
CASSQDWAEASYNEQFF
TGCGCCAGCAGCCAAGATTGGGCGGAGGCTTCCTACAATGAGCAGTTCTTC
>TRBJ1-2|-|TRBV30|TRBD1
CAWSGTGTAGNYGYTF
TGTGCCTGGAGTGGAACCGGGACAGCCGGCAACTATGGCTACACCTTC